The clone carrying this T cell receptor beta chain was counted ten times or more. Its ends do not fully match the called genes, so a read error is possible. TCRdb re-called clones via MiXCR from the PCR reads. The data show about 32,000 clones, 25% seen once. The record originates from a study of metastatic and nonmetastatic thyroid tumors. The CDR3 is made up of 14 amino acids. Germline V gives CDR1 SSHAT, CDR2 FNYEAQ (reference sequence). No patient received treatment before thyroid surgery. The sequence was obtained from a female donor with papillary thyroid cancer or a benign thyroid nodule (not recorded which). Some clones in this sample may be carry-over from other donors' samples. The sequenced material came from blood. The chain employs TRBV7-7 and TRBJ2-1, with TRBD2 identical over 7 bases. The CDR3 nucleotides read TGTGCTAGCAGTGTGGGAGGGCTAAACAATGAGCAGTTCTTC. This translates into CASSVGGLNNEQFF.